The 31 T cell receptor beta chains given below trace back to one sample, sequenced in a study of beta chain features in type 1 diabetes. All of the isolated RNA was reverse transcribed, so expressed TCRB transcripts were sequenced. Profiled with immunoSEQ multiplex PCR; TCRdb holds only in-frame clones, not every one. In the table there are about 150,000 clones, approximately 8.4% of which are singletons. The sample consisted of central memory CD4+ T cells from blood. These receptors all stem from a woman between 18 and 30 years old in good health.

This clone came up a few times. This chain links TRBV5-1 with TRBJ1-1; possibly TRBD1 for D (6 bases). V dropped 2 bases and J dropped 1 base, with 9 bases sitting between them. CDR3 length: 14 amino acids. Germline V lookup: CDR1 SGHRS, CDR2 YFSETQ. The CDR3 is CASSLQGPNTEAFF. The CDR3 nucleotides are TGCGCCAGCAGCTTACAGGGTCCGAACACTGAAGCTTTCTTT.

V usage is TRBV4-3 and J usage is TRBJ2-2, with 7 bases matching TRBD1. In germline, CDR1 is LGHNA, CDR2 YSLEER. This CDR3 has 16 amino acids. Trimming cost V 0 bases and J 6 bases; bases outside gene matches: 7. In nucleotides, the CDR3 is TGCGCCAGCAGCCAAGACCGGTACAGGGGAGCCGGGGAGCTGTTTTTT. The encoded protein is CASSQDRYRGAGELFF.

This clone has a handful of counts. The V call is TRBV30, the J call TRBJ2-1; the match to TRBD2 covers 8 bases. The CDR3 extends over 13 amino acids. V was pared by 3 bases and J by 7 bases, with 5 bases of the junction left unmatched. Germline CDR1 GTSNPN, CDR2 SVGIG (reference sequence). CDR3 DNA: TGTGCCTGGAGCGGGGGGGCCCGGAATGAGCAGTTCTTC. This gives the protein CAWSGGARNEQFF.

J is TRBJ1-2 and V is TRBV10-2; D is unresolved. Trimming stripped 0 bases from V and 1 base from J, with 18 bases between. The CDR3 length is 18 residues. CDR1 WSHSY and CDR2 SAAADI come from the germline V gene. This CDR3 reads CASSESYLPQALNYGYTF. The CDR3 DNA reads TGCGCCAGCAGTGAGTCGTATCTCCCCCAGGCGCTTAACTATGGCTACACCTTC.

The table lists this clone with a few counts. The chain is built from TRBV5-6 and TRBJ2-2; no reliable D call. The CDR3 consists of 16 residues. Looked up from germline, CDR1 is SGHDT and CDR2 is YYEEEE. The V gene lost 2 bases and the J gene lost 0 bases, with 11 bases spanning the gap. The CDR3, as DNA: TGTGCCAGCAGCTTTCCGGAGACCACGAACACCGGGGAGCTGTTTTTT. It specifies CASSFPETTNTGELFF.

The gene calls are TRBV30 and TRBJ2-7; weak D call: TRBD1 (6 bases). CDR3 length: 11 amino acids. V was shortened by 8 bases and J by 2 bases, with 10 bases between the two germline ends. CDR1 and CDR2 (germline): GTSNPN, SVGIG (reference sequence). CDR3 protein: CATWDTYEQYF. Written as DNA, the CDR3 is TGTGCCACCTGGGACACCTACGAGCAGTACTTC.

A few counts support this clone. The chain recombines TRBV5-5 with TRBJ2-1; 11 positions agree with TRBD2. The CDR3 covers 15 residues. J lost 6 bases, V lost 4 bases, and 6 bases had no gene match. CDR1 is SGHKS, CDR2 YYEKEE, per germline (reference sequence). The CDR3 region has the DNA TGTGCCAGCAGCCTTAGCGGGGGGGCTATCAATGAGCAGTTCTTC. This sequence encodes CASSLSGGAINEQFF. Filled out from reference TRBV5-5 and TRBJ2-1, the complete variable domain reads DAGVTQSPTHLIKTRGQQVTLRCSPISGHKSVSWYQQVLGQGPQFIFQYYEKEERGRGNFPDRFSARQFPNYSSELNVNALLLGDSALYLCASSLSGGAINEQFFGPGTRLTVL.

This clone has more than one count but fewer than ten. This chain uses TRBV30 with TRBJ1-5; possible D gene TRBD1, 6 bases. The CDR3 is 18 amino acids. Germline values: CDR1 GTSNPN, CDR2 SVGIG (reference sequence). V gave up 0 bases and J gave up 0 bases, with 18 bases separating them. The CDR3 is CAWSVGDRFSYSNQPQHF. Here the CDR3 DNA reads TGTGCCTGGAGTGTGGGTGACAGGTTTTCGTATAGCAATCAGCCCCAGCATTTT.

The CDR3: CASSLVGGLNTEAFF. CDR3 coding DNA: TGTGCCAGCAGCTTAGTTGGGGGCCTCAACACTGAAGCTTTCTTT. The chain joins TRBV7-9 to TRBJ1-1, with a tentative D call TRBD1 (6 bases). This CDR3 is 15 amino acids long. The ends were cut back, 1 base at V and 2 bases at J, with 11 bases in the middle. The germline gives CDR1 SEHNR, CDR2 FQNEAQ (reference sequence).

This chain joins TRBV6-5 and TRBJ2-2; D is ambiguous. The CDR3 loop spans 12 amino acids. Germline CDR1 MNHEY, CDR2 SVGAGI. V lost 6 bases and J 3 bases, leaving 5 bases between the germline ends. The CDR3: CASREDTGELFF. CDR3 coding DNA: TGTGCCAGCAGAGAGGACACCGGGGAGCTGTTTTTT.

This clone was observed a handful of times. The CDR3 loop reads CASSQGHLSGNTIYF. The DNA for the CDR3 is TGTGCCAGCAGCCAAGGGCACCTCTCTGGAAACACCATATATTTT. V and J are TRBV4-2 and TRBJ1-3; D call uncertain. This CDR3 spans 15 amino acids. V lost 1 base and J lost 0, with 7 bases in between. CDR1 is LGHNA and CDR2 is YNFKEQ in the germline V gene.

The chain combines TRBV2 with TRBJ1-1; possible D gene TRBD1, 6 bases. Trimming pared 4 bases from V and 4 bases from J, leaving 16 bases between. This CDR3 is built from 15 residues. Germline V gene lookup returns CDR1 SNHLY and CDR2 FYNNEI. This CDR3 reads CASSVGRGQGTEAFF. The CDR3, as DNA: TGTGCCAGCAGTGTAGGCAGGGGCCAAGGCACTGAAGCTTTCTTT.

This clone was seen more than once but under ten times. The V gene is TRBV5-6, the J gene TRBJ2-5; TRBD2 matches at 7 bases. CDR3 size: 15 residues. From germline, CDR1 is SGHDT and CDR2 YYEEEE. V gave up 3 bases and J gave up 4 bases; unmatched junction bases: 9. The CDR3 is CASSSPWGGGETQYF. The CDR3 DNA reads TGTGCCAGCAGCTCCCCTTGGGGGGGTGGAGAGACCCAGTACTTC.

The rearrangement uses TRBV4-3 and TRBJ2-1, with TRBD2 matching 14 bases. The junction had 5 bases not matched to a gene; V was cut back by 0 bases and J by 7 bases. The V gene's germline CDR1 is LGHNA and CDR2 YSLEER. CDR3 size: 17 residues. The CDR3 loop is CASSQDMTSGGANEQFF. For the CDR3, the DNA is TGCGCCAGCAGCCAAGATATGACTAGCGGGGGGGCGAATGAGCAGTTCTTC.

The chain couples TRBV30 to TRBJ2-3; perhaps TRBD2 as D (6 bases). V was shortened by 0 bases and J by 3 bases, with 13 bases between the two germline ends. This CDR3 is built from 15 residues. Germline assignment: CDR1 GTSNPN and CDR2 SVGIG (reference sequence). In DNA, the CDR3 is TGTGCCTGGAGTGTAGAAACGGGGGAGACAGATACGCAGTATTTT. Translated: CAWSVETGETDTQYF. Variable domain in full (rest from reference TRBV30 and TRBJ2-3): SQTIHQWPATLVQPVGSPLSLECTVEGTSNPNLYWYRQAAGRGLQLLFYSVGIGQISSEVPQNLSASRPQDRQFILSSKKLLLSDSGFYLCAWSVETGETDTQYFGPGTRLTVL.

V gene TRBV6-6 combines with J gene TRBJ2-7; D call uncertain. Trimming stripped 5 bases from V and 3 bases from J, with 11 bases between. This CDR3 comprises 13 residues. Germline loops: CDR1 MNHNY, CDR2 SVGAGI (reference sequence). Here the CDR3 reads CASSEILYYEQYF. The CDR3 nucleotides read TGTGCCAGCAGTGAGATTCTTTACTACGAGCAGTACTTC.

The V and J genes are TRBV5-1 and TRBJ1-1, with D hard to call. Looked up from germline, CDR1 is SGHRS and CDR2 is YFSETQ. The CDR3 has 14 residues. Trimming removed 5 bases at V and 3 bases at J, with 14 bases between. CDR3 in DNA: TGCGCCAGCAGACGGGCTACGGAGGACACTGAAGCTTTCTTT. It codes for CASRRATEDTEAFF.

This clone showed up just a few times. The CDR3 protein is CASSPLSRQGAYEQYF. CDR3 DNA sequence: TGTGCCAGCTCACCATTGTCCAGGCAGGGGGCGTACGAGCAGTACTTC. V usage is TRBV18 and J usage is TRBJ2-7; 8 bases are shared with TRBD1. The length of the CDR3 is 16 residues. J was trimmed by 4 bases and V by 2 bases; bases with no gene match: 10. CDR1 KGHSH and CDR2 LQKENI come from the germline V gene.

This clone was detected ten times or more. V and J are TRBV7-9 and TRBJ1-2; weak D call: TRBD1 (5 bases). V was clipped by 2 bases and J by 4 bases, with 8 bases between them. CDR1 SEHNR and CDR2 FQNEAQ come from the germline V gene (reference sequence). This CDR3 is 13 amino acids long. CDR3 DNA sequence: TGTGCCAGCAGCTTATCAGGGTTCTATGGCTACACCTTC. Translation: CASSLSGFYGYTF. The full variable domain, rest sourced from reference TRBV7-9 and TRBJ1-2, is DTGVSQNPRHKITKRGQNVTFRCDPISEHNRLYWYRQTLGQGPEFLTYFQNEAQLEKSRLLSDRFSAERPKGSFSTLEIQRTEQGDSAMYLCASSLSGFYGYTFGSGTRLTVV.

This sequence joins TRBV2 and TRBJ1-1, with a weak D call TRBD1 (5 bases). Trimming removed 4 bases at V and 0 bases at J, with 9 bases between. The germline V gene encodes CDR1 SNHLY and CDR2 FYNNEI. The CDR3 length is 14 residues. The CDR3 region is CASSATALNTEAFF. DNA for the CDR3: TGTGCCAGCAGTGCGACAGCTTTGAACACTGAAGCTTTCTTT.

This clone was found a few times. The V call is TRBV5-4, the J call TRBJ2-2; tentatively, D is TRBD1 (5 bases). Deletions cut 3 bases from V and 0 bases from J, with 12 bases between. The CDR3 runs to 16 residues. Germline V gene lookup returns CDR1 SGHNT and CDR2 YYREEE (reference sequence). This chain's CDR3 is CASSSQGSPNTGELFF. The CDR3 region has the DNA TGTGCCAGCAGCTCCCAGGGTTCCCCGAACACCGGGGAGCTGTTTTTT.

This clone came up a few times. The CDR3 bases are TGTGCCTGCAAACAGGGAACGAACACTGAAGCTTTCTTT. This encodes CACKQGTNTEAFF. The chain couples TRBV27 to TRBJ1-1; D is possibly TRBD1 (6 bases). Germline V gives CDR1 MNHEY, CDR2 SMNVEV (reference sequence). This CDR3 spans 13 amino acids. V shed 11 bases and J shed 1 base, with 14 bases lying between them.

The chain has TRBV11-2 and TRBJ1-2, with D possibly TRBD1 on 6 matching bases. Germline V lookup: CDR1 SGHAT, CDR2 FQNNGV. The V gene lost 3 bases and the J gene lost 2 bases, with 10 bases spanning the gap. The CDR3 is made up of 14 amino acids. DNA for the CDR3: TGTGCCAGCAGCTTGGACAGTCGAAACTATGGCTACACCTTC. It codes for CASSLDSRNYGYTF.

The CDR3 loop reads CASSSDRDQPQHF. CDR3 in DNA: TGTGCCAGCAGCTCGGACAGGGATCAGCCCCAGCATTTT. The chain is built from TRBV7-2 and TRBJ1-5; 8 nucleotides match TRBD1. Germline V gene data show CDR1 as SGHTA and CDR2 as FQGNSA. The CDR3 is 13 amino acids. Unmatched junction bases numbered 1, after V lost 4 bases and J lost 5 bases.

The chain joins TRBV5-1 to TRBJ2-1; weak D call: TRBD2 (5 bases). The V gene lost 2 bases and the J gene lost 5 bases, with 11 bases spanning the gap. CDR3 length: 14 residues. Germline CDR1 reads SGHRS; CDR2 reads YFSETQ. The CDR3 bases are TGCGCCAGCAGCTTAGGAGCGACTAACAATGAGCAGTTCTTC. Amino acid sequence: CASSLGATNNEQFF.

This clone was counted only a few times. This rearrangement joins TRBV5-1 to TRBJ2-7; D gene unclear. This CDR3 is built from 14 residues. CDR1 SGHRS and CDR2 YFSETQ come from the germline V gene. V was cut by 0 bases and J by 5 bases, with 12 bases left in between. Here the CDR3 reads CASSLVPQIDEQYF. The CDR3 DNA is TGCGCCAGCAGCTTGGTGCCCCAGATCGACGAGCAGTACTTC.

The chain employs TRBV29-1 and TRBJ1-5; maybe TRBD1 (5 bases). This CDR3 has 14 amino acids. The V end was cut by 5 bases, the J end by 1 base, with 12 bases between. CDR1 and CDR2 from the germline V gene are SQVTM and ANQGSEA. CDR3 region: CSVFPGDSNQPQHF. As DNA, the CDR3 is TGCAGCGTTTTCCCGGGGGACAGCAATCAGCCCCAGCATTTT.

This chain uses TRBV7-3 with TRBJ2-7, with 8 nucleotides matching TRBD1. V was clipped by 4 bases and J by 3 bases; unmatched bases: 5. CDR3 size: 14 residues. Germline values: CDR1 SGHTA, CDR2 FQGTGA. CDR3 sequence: CASSSGTGNYEQYF. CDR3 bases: TGTGCCAGCAGCTCCGGGACAGGAAACTACGAGCAGTACTTC.

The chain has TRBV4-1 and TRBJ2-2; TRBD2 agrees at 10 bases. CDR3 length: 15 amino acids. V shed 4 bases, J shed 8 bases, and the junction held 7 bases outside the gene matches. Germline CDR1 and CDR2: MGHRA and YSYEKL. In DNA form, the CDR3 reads TGCGCCAGCAGCCCCTTAGCGGGAGGAAGAGGGGAGCTGTTTTTT. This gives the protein CASSPLAGGRGELFF.

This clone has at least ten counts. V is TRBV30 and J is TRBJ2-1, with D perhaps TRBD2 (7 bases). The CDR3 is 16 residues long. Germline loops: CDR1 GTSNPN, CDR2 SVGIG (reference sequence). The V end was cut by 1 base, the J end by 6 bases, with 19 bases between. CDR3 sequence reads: CAWSAQWTRGGNEQFF. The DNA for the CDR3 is TGTGCCTGGAGTGCCCAGTGGACTAGGGGGGGCAATGAGCAGTTCTTC.

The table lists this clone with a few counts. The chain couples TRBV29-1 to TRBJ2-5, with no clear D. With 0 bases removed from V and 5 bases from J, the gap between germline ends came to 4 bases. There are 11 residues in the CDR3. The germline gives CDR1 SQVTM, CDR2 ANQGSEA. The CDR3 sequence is CSVEELETQYF. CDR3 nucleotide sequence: TGCAGCGTTGAAGAACTCGAGACCCAGTACTTC. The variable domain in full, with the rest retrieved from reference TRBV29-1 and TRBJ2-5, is SAVISQKPSRDICQRGTSLTIQCQVDSQVTMMFWYRQQPGQSLTLIATANQGSEATYESGFVIDKFPISRPNLTFSTLTVSNMSPEDSSIYLCSVEELETQYFGPGTRLLVL.